This T cell receptor (beta chain) comes out of a study of cytomegalovirus exposure and HLA in healthy donors. The CDR3 contains 12 residues. Germline loops: CDR1 LGHNA, CDR2 YNFKEQ. The germline V and J ends were trimmed by 3 bases and 5 bases, with 7 bases remaining between them. The study, taken as a whole, reports: Many donors shared some public TCRs, even though most TCR sequences were rare. With DRB1 most and HLA-C fewest, TCR association rates differed between HLA loci in a later analysis. More clonal expansion characterized HLA-associated TCR beta chains than equally common others in a later analysis.

This clone came up a few times. Its antigen remains unknown. It was with 60 Vbeta and 13 Jbeta primers that the PCR ran. This table comes from immunoSEQ multiplex PCR, and its TCRdb copy is limited to in-frame clones, with some not included. Of some 45,000 clones listed, around 69% are singletons. The sample consisted of PBMCs. The chain joins TRBV4-2 to TRBJ1-1, with D unresolved. The clonotype was recovered from a woman in her twenties or thirties in good health and CMV-seronegative. CDR3 bases: TGTGCCAGCAGCCAGTCGGGAACTGAAGCTTTCTTT. Its translation: CASSQSGTEAFF.